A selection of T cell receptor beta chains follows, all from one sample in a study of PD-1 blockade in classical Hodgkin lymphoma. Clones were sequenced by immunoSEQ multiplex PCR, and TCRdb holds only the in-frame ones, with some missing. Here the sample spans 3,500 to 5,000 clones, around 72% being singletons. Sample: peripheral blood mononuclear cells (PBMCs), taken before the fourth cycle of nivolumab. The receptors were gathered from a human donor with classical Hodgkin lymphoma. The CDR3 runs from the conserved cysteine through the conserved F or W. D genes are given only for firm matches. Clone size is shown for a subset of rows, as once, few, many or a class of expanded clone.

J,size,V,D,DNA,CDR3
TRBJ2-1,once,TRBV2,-,TGTGCCAGCAGTGAAGCTCTAGCGACTGAGCAGTTCTTC,CASSEALATEQFF
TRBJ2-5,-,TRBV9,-,TGTGCCAGCAGCGATGGAGGGGCGGTTGGGGAGACCCAGTACTTC,CASSDGGAVGETQYF
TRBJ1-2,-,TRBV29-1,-,TGCAGCGCAGACAGAGGACTCTATGGCTACACCTTC,CSADRGLYGYTF
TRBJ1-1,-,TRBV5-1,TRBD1,TGCGCCAGCAGCTTTTCTGGGACAGGTAACACTGAAGCTTTCTTT,CASSFSGTGNTEAFF
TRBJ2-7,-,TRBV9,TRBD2,TGTGCCAGCAGCCGTACCCGGGAGGCCCCTGGTTGGGAGCAGTACTTC,CASSRTREAPGWEQYF
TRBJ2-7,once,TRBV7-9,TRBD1,TGTGCCAGCAGCACAGGGGATCCCTACGAGCAGTACTTC,CASSTGDPYEQYF
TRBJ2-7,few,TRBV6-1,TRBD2,TGTGCCAGCAGTGCCCCGCGGGGGGGAGGGCATTACGAGCAGTACTTC,CASSAPRGGGHYEQYF
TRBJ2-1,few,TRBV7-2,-,TGTGCCAGCAGCCCACTAACGGATTACAATGAGCAGTTCTTC,CASSPLTDYNEQFF
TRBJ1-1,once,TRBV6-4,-,TGTGCCAGCAGTGATCGTCCGAACACTGAAGCTTTCTTT,CASSDRPNTEAFF
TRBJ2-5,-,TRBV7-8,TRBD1,TGTGCCAGCAGCTTAGAGGGACAGGGGAAAGAGACCCAGTACTTC,CASSLEGQGKETQYF
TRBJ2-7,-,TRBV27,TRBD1,TGTGCCAGCAGGCAACAGGGGGCCGGGGCCTACGAGCAGTACTTC,CASRQQGAGAYEQYF
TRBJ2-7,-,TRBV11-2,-,TGTGCCAGCAGCTTGGGGGAGCAAGTGCAGTACTTC,CASSLGEQVQYF
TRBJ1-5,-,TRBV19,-,TGTGCCAGTAGTCCCAAGAATCAGCCCCAGCATTTT,CASSPKNQPQHF
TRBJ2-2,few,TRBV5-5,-,TGTGCCAGCAGCTCGGGCGGGTCCAACACCGGGGAGCTGTTTTTT,CASSSGGSNTGELFF
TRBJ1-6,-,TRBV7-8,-,TGTGCCAGCAGCTTCGACGGCTCCTATAATTCACCCCTCCACTTT,CASSFDGSYNSPLHF
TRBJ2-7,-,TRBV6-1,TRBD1,TGTGCCAGCAGTGCCAGGGGGCCTGGGGAGCAGTACTTC,CASSARGPGEQYF
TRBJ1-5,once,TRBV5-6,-,TGTGCCAGCAGCTTGGCAGGGGTCGGGCAGCCCCAGCATTTT,CASSLAGVGQPQHF
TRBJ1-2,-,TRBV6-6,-,TGTGCCAGCAGCTTCCATCCTGGGGGTCTCAACTATGGCTACACCTTC,CASSFHPGGLNYGYTF
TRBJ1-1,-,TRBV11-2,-,TGTGCCAGCAGCCTTGGACACTTGAACACTGAAGCTTTCTTT,CASSLGHLNTEAFF
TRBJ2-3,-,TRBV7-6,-,TGTGCCAGCAGCTTAGGCCTAGACACAGATACGCAGTATTTT,CASSLGLDTDTQYF
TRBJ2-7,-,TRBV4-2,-,TGTGCCAGCAGCTCCCGGGGAGACTACGAGCAGTACTTC,CASSSRGDYEQYF